This T cell receptor beta chain was sequenced in a study of blood T cell repertoires in COVID-19 (dated by TCRdb to 2020 to 2022). Regarding the study in general: Samples covering the acute and convalescent phases of COVID-19 were provided by collaborators in the United States, Italy and Spain. The prospective study material was composed of cDNA or gDNA derived from T cells, B-cell-depleted T cells, or PBMCs. Subjects who had been exposed to COVID-19, were actively infected with it, or had recovered from it provided the deeply sampled blood TCRbeta repertoires that made up the dataset. The repertoires were made available in a free public database intended to serve as a resource for research on the immune response to SARS-CoV-2. The samples were drawn from two sources: the first 160 participants of the ongoing ImmuneRACE study, and fewer than 1,500 subjects contributed by 6 global collaborators. Sample metadata almost always included a de-identified subject ID, COVID-19 status, age in years and sex. HLA class I and class II types, where available, came from metadata supplied by the sample provider rather than from assay-based typing.

As regards this clone: The antigen it binds to is not known. No much larger clone is present one base from it, and per-base qualities are unavailable.

Whole blood was collected in K2EDTA tubes by collaborating institutions according to the institutions' own protocols. For TCRbeta analysis, collaborator samples were shipped as frozen whole blood, as isolated PBMCs, or as DNA extracted from either sample type. The investigation overall reported the following: The amount of clinical and demographic metadata varied by source and participant and was provided uncurated.

TCRbeta CDR3 regions were amplified from genomic DNA by means of the immunoSEQ Assay, a bias-controlled multiplex PCR. For the original study's pipeline: The number of nucleated cells in each sample was estimated by amplification of reference gene primers within the assay. To quantify the absolute abundance of each unique TCRbeta CDR3 rearrangement, sequence reads were collapsed and filtered. For each sample, productive Simpson clonality was calculated by taking the square root of Simpson's diversity index across productive rearrangements. The table comes from immuneACCESS by way of TCRdb, which keeps in-frame sequences with V and J called. Part of the clones is missing from these tables; in studies checked, under half for an unresolved V gene and the rest for unknown reasons. That table supplies the V and J calls and clone size; D and trimming were determined from the DNA. Counted in this sample were about 200,000 clones; over 75% of them appeared once. The ten top clones hold about 6% of the sample.

V lost 1 base and J lost 4 bases; the stretch between them is 7 bases long. Taken from cysteine to phenylalanine, the CDR3 has 13 residues. Only the CDR3 DNA stays, 39 bases, in frame from base 1. Based on the germline V gene, the CDR1 and CDR2 sequences are SGHNT and YENEEA. The chain is encoded by TRBV11-3 joined to TRBJ1-1, with no reliable assignment of the D segment. The sequence was obtained from a man older than 75 with acute or convalescent COVID-19. Sequencing was done on a sample of peripheral blood. The base sequence is TGTGCCAGCAGCTTAGGGCCCATCACTGAAGCTTTCTTT. Translation gives CASSLGPITEAFF.